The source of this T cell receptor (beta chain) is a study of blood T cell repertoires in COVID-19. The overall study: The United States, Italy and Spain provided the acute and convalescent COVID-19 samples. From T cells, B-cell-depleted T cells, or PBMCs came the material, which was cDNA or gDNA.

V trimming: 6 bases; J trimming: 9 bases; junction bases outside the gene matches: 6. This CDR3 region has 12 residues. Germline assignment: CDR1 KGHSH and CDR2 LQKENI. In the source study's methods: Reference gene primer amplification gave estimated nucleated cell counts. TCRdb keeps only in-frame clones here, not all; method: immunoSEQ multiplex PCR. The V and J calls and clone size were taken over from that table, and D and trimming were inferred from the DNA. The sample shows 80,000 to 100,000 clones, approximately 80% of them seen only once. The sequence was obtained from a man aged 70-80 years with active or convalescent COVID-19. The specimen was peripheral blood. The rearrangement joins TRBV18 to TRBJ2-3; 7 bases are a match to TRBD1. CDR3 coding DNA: TGTGCCAGCTCCCCTGACAGGGACACGCAGTATTTT. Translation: CASSPDRDTQYF.